These T cell receptor beta chains were read from a single sample in a study of blood T cell repertoires in COVID-19. Method: immunoSEQ multiplex PCR; TCRdb's copy keeps in-frame clones and lacks some. The table records under 300,000 clones, around nine tenths of them present only once. The specimen sequenced was PBMCs or T cells enriched from blood (not recorded which). The receptors come from a man in his forties or fifties who had recovered from COVID-19. The CDR3 runs from the conserved cysteine through the conserved F or W. D genes are given only for firm matches.

d_call,v_call,j_call,cdr3_aa
TRBD2,TRBV4-3,TRBJ2-3,CASSQETSGARGTQYF
TRBD1,TRBV12-3/TRBV12-4,TRBJ1-2,CASSFGTDGYTF
TRBD2,TRBV6-4,TRBJ2-7,CASSDSLGWYPSGTFNEQYF
TRBD2,TRBV19,TRBJ2-1,CASSTTSGGSDEQFF
TRBD1,TRBV11-2,TRBJ1-1,CASSSEGTGSEAFF
-,TRBV15,TRBJ1-1,CATSTQGVNTEAFF
-,TRBV13,TRBJ2-1,CASSSSSSYNEQFF
TRBD1,TRBV27,TRBJ1-3,CASSFAGTGVGNTIYF
TRBD1,TRBV30,TRBJ2-3,CAWRPRDRVSDTQYF
TRBD2,TRBV28,TRBJ2-5,CASSALTSGMAQYF
-,TRBV7-3,TRBJ2-3,CASSARLPEVDTQYF
-,TRBV19,TRBJ1-2,CASSIHARVAVPNYGYTF
-,TRBV4-2,TRBJ2-7,CASSQSRQGSYEQYF
TRBD1,TRBV6-5,TRBJ2-7,CASTGTGANVYEQYF
-,TRBV20-1,TRBJ2-5,CSASRTFGETQYF
-,TRBV20-1,TRBJ1-4,CSASGVGATNEKLFF
TRBD2,TRBV6-5,TRBJ2-1,CASSWSGSNEQFF
TRBD2,TRBV28,TRBJ2-3,CASSSSGRGNTDTQYF
-,TRBV5-1,TRBJ1-2,CASSLAPGDEGGYTF
-,TRBV19,TRBJ1-3,CASRIGGSGNTIYF
TRBD1,TRBV9,TRBJ1-2,CASSVEGTGGSGYTF
TRBD1,TRBV5-5,TRBJ2-4,CASSLDSGTGMVIQYF
-,TRBV7-9,TRBJ2-1,CASSLGQGSNEQFF
TRBD1,TRBV7-8,TRBJ2-1,CASSSTGGGNEQFF
TRBD2,TRBV4-1,TRBJ2-1,CASSQDTTRLQRGNNEQFF
TRBD2,TRBV5-4,TRBJ2-3,CASSPGLAGAQKDTQYF
-,TRBV7-6,TRBJ2-1,CASSSKRTVRDEQFF
TRBD1,TRBV5-6,TRBJ2-5,CASSSPLDRIQETQYF
TRBD1,TRBV6-5,TRBJ2-7,CATLLMSGGSYEQYF
TRBD2,TRBV7-2,TRBJ2-5,CASSYVRLAGGQETQYF
TRBD2,TRBV19,TRBJ2-5,CASSTGLAGDSNF
-,TRBV7-3,TRBJ2-7,CASSPAAGSSYEQYF
TRBD1,TRBV27,TRBJ1-5,CASSLDRGRPQHF
TRBD1,TRBV5-1,TRBJ2-7,CASSLLQGTGYEQYF
-,TRBV11-2,TRBJ2-1,CASSPSWAGPTRGNNEQFF
-,TRBV28,TRBJ2-7,CASSFRGTISYEQYF
TRBD1,TRBV9,TRBJ1-6,CASSVRTGVDSPLHF
-,TRBV7-9,TRBJ1-2,CASSLGSGRGSGYTF
-,TRBV5-1,TRBJ1-2,CASSLEISGGKNYGYTF
TRBD2,TRBV7-2,TRBJ2-3,CASSPGLAGGDTQYF
TRBD2,TRBV6-5,TRBJ2-5,CASTLRLAGGETQYF
TRBD2,TRBV5-5,TRBJ2-3,CASSRSGGAVDTQYF
TRBD1,TRBV7-2,TRBJ1-4,CASSTRTGNEKLFF
-,TRBV9,TRBJ2-3,CASSPLSGTDTQYF
TRBD2,TRBV6-6,TRBJ2-5,CASRGTSGPMGTQYF